A selection of T cell receptor beta chains follows, all from one sample in a study of tumor-infiltrating lymphocytes in primary liver carcinoma. TCRdb used MiXCR to reprocess the multiplex PCR reads, holding one entry per CDR3 protein. This sample has 20,000 to 30,000 distinct CDR3 sequences, with over 65% found just once. What was sequenced was liver tumor tissue from sampling region 3. These receptors came from a man aged 35 to 55 with primary liver carcinoma and hepatitis B virus infection. Each CDR3 is given with its conserved first and last residue. The D gene is left open where the match is weak. Size tells how often a clone was seen (once, few, many) or the class of an expanded clone, and some rows leave it out.

size: once
J: TRBJ2-1
V: TRBV4-2
D: .
CDR3: CVSGVGVNEQFF
DNA: TGTGTCAGCGGCGTCGGGGTGAATGAGCAGTTCTTC

size: .
J: TRBJ2-3
V: TRBV20-1
D: .
CDR3: CSAPDSRGDTQYF
DNA: TGCAGTGCTCCAGACAGCCGGGGCGATACGCAGTATTTT

size: few
J: TRBJ1-6
V: TRBV12-3/TRBV12-4
D: .
CDR3: CASTLKNSPLHF
DNA: TGTGCCAGTACTTTGAAGAATTCACCCCTCCACTTT

size: .
J: TRBJ2-1
V: TRBV12-3/TRBV12-4
D: TRBD2
CDR3: CASTGTSGIASYNEQFF
DNA: TGTGCCAGCACCGGGACTAGCGGGATAGCCTCCTACAATGAGCAGTTCTTC

size: .
J: TRBJ1-2
V: TRBV29-1
D: .
CDR3: CGVMVNYAGYTF
DNA: TGCGGCGTTATGGTCAACTACGCTGGCTACACCTTC

size: .
J: TRBJ1-5
V: TRBV28
D: .
CDR3: CTSSSGQQAQPQHF
DNA: TGTACTAGCAGTTCCGGACAGCAAGCTCAGCCCCAGCATTTT

size: .
J: TRBJ2-7
V: TRBV11-2
D: TRBD2
CDR3: CATSVSGLALWVQYF
DNA: TGTGCCACCAGCGTCTCGGGACTAGCGTTGTGGGTGCAGTACTTC

size: once
J: TRBJ1-1
V: TRBV5-5
D: TRBD1
CDR3: CVSSLAVGTGRTEAFF
DNA: TGTGTCAGCAGCTTGGCCGTGGGGACAGGGAGGACTGAAGCTTTCTTT

size: .
J: TRBJ1-5
V: TRBV12-3/TRBV12-4
D: .
CDR3: CASSEEAEQSQHF
DNA: TGTGCCAGCAGTGAGGAGGCGGAGCAGTCCCAGCATTTT

size: once
J: TRBJ2-5
V: TRBV11-1
D: TRBD1
CDR3: CASSGQVELETQYF
DNA: TGTGCCAGCAGTGGACAGGTGGAATTGGAGACCCAATACTTC

size: .
J: TRBJ2-1
V: TRBV28
D: TRBD1
CDR3: CASSLLGQSRSEQFF
DNA: TGTGCCAGTAGTTTATTGGGACAGAGTCGCAGTGAGCAGTTCTTC

size: .
J: TRBJ2-3
V: TRBV21-1
D: .
CDR3: CASSKVEDRGRLDTLYF
DNA: TGTGCCAGCAGCAAAGTTGAGGACAGGGGGCGGTTGGATACGCTGTATTTT

size: .
J: TRBJ2-7
V: TRBV6-5
D: TRBD2
CDR3: CASSNSGGDERYF
DNA: TGTGCCAGCAGTAACTCGGGGGGTGACGAGCGCTACTTC

size: .
J: TRBJ2-3
V: TRBV11-2
D: .
CDR3: CVSSVRDTAKIVIPDTQYF
DNA: TGTGTCAGCAGCGTAAGGGACACGGCCAAGATAGTAATACCAGATACGCAGTATTTT

size: many
J: TRBJ2-1
V: TRBV10-3
D: .
CDR3: CAISPTATRDEQFF
DNA: TGTGCCATCAGTCCCACGGCGACCCGGGATGAGCAGTTCTTC